This TCR beta chain comes out of a study of beta chain features in type 1 diabetes. Expressed TCRB transcripts were sequenced because the entire RNA isolate underwent reverse transcription. Profiling relied on immunoSEQ multiplex PCR, and the TCRdb table lists in-frame clones only, not all of them. The data show hundreds of thousands of clones, 17% seen once. CDR3 length equals 14 residues. V lost 5 bases and J 0 bases, leaving 10 bases between the germline ends. Germline V gene lookup returns CDR1 MRHNA and CDR2 SNTAGT. This clone occurred a few times. The receptor's source is a woman between 18 and 30 years old in good health. V and J are TRBV6-4 and TRBJ1-1; no reliable D call. Sequencing input: naive CD4+ T cells from blood. The DNA for the CDR3 is TGTGCCAGCAGTCCAGACAAATTGAACACTGAAGCTTTCTTT. This translates into CASSPDKLNTEAFF.